One sample yielded the 17 T cell receptor beta chains listed below, sequenced in a study of neurological immune-mediated disorders. TCRdb called the 5' RACE reads again in MiXCR, with one record for every CDR3 protein. Among around 28,000 distinct CDR3 sequences listed, approximately 6.6% were seen once. Sample: PBMCs. All receptors come from a woman aged 50 to 60 in good health.

This clonotype was seen ten or more times. The V gene is TRBV5-5, the J gene TRBJ1-5, with no clear D. This CDR3 has 15 residues. CDR1 SGHKS and CDR2 YYEKEE come from the germline V gene (reference sequence). V dropped 2 bases and J dropped 5 bases, with 14 bases sitting between them. The DNA of the CDR3 is TGTGCCAGCAGCTTCTGGGGTGCTCAGGATCAGCCCCAGCATTTT. This encodes CASSFWGAQDQPQHF.

This clonotype was detected many times. The V call is TRBV20-1, the J call TRBJ2-5; D unclear. In germline, CDR1 is DFQATT, CDR2 SNEGSKA (reference sequence). V shed 7 bases and J shed 5 bases, with 23 bases lying between them. This CDR3 is 15 amino acids long. CDR3: CSVSERKIRSETQYF. The CDR3 DNA reads TGCAGTGTTTCAGAAAGGAAGATAAGGTCGGAGACCCAGTACTTC.

This clonotype was detected ten times or more. The rearrangement uses TRBV3-1 and TRBJ2-7; TRBD1 or TRBD2 may be the D gene (6 bases each). Germline assignment: CDR1 LGHDT and CDR2 YNNKEL (reference sequence). The V end was cut by 2 bases, the J end by 5 bases, with 10 bases between. The CDR3 covers 13 residues. DNA for the CDR3: TGTGCCAGCAGCCAAACGGGGGCGAACGAGCAGTACTTC. Encoded protein: CASSQTGANEQYF.

At least ten counts were recorded for this clonotype. J is TRBJ2-7 and V is TRBV15; D ambiguous. With 8 bases removed from V and 1 base from J, the gap between germline ends came to 12 bases. CDR1 LNHNV and CDR2 YYDKDF come from the germline V gene (reference sequence). The CDR3 is 13 amino acids. The DNA for the CDR3 is TGTGCCACCGGAGAGGTGTGGTCCTACGAGCAGTACTTC. This sequence encodes CATGEVWSYEQYF.

This clonotype was seen many times. The chain uses TRBV6-2 or TRBV6-3 and TRBJ2-4; no clear D gene. Germline assignment: CDR1 MNHEY and CDR2 SVGEGT. The CDR3 covers 15 residues. V shed 8 bases and J shed 0 bases, with 14 bases lying between them. CDR3 nucleotides: TGTGCCAGCTCGGCGTCCCTCTTAGCCAAAAACATTCAGTACTTC. Translation gives CASSASLLAKNIQYF.

This clonotype was recorded many times. This chain uses TRBV7-9 with TRBJ1-3; D gene uncertain. Per the germline V gene, CDR1 is SEHNR and CDR2 is FQNEAQ (reference sequence). The CDR3 totals 15 residues. V gave up 5 bases and J gave up 0 bases, with 11 bases separating them. Written as DNA, the CDR3 is TGTGCCAGCAGCCCCTCTAAAAGCTCTGGAAACACCATATATTTT. Translating it yields CASSPSKSSGNTIYF. Full variable domain (remainder filled in from reference TRBV7-9 and TRBJ1-3): DTGVSQNPRHKITKRGQNVTFRCDPISEHNRLYWYRQTLGQGPEFLTYFQNEAQLEKSRLLSDRFSAERPKGSFSTLEIQRTEQGDSAMYLCASSPSKSSGNTIYFGEGSWLTVV.

This clonotype has at least ten counts. The V gene is TRBV5-1, the J gene TRBJ2-1; D uncertain. The V gene's germline CDR1 is SGHRS and CDR2 YFSETQ. The ends were cut back, 4 bases at V and 5 bases at J, with 4 bases in the middle. The CDR3 covers 11 residues. Here the CDR3 DNA reads TGCGCCAGCAGCCTAGACAATGAGCAGTTCTTC. Translation: CASSLDNEQFF.

This clonotype was counted many times. This chain connects TRBV7-9 to TRBJ2-2, with 10 bases aligning to TRBD1. V lost 3 bases to trimming and J lost 5 bases; unmatched junction nucleotides: 3. This CDR3 comprises 15 residues. Looked up from germline, CDR1 is SEHNR and CDR2 is FQNEAQ (reference sequence). This chain's CDR3 is CASSLGQGRTGELFF. CDR3 DNA sequence: TGTGCCAGCAGCTTGGGACAGGGGCGGACCGGGGAGCTGTTTTTT.

The table lists this clonotype with many counts. CDR3 DNA: TGTGCCAGCAGCCTTAGGGGGGCTGGAAACACCATATATTTT. Protein product: CASSLRGAGNTIYF. The chain uses TRBV7-6 and TRBJ1-3; tentatively, D is TRBD1 (6 bases). This CDR3 contains 14 residues. Trimming took off 5 bases at V and 2 bases at J, with 10 bases between the two ends. Looked up from germline, CDR1 is SGHVS and CDR2 is FNYEAQ. The full variable domain, rest sourced from reference TRBV7-6 and TRBJ1-3, is GAGVSQSPRYKVTKRGQDVALRCDPISGHVSLYWYRQALGQGPEFLTYFNYEAQQDKSGLPNDRFSAERPEGSISTLTIQRTEQRDSAMYRCASSLRGAGNTIYFGEGSWLTVV.

This clonotype showed up many times. The V call is TRBV20-1, the J call TRBJ2-5; D call uncertain. Trimming took off 5 bases at V and 1 base at J, with 11 bases between the two ends. The germline gives CDR1 DFQATT, CDR2 SNEGSKA (reference sequence). The CDR3 totals 13 residues. The CDR3 loop is CSAPPRAQETQYF. CDR3 sequence (DNA): TGCAGTGCTCCCCCCAGAGCCCAAGAGACCCAGTACTTC.

This clonotype was picked up many times. The V and J genes are TRBV5-1 and TRBJ2-3; 7 bases match TRBD1. In germline, CDR1 is SGHRS, CDR2 YFSETQ. The CDR3 length is 14 residues. V lost 4 bases, J lost 7 bases, and 9 bases stayed unmatched. CDR3: CASSPQGDPNTQYF. The CDR3 region has the DNA TGCGCCAGCAGCCCCCAGGGGGATCCAAATACGCAGTATTTT.

This clonotype was observed many times. This rearrangement joins TRBV7-8 to TRBJ1-1; D gene ambiguous. The CDR3 covers 11 residues. In germline, CDR1 is SGHVS, CDR2 FQNEAQ. V lost 2 bases and J lost 2, with 0 bases in between. CDR3 DNA: TGTGCCAGCAGCTTAAACACTGAAGCTTTCTTT. Protein sequence: CASSLNTEAFF.

This clonotype came up many times. The chain is built from TRBV10-2 and TRBJ1-4; D call uncertain. V dropped 5 bases and J dropped 7 bases, with 11 bases sitting between them. Germline CDR1 reads WSHSY; CDR2 reads SAAADI. The CDR3 covers 13 residues. The CDR3 region is CASSPGLIEKLFF. The CDR3 DNA reads TGCGCCAGCAGTCCAGGACTTATTGAAAAACTGTTTTTT.

This clonotype has at least ten counts. V gene TRBV4-1 combines with J gene TRBJ1-1; no clear D. Deletions cut 6 bases from V and 7 bases from J, with 9 bases between. Germline assignment: CDR1 MGHRA and CDR2 YSYEKL. The CDR3 is 11 amino acids. CDR3 amino acids: CASRGSNEAFF. CDR3 nucleotides: TGCGCCAGCAGGGGTAGTAATGAAGCTTTCTTT.

In this sample, this clonotype turned up many times. The V call is TRBV12-3 or TRBV12-4, the J call TRBJ2-7; 9 nucleotides align to TRBD1. V lost 6 bases and J lost 2; bases outside the gene matches: 8. The CDR3 runs 15 residues. The CDR3 sequence: CASSPGQGLAYEQYF. In nucleotides, the CDR3 is TGTGCCAGCAGCCCCGGACAGGGGCTGGCCTACGAGCAGTACTTC.

This clonotype was seen ten or more times. The chain joins TRBV4-1 to TRBJ1-1; tentative D call: TRBD1 (6 bases). The CDR3 is made up of 17 amino acids. From germline, CDR1 is MGHRA and CDR2 YSYEKL. V was trimmed by 6 bases and J by 0 bases, leaving 20 bases between them. The CDR3 DNA reads as TGCGCCAGCAGAGGGGGACGGGGGGCACTCATGAACACTGAAGCTTTCTTT. Residues: CASRGGRGALMNTEAFF.

This clonotype occurred many times. This chain links TRBV5-4 with TRBJ2-2; D remains ambiguous. The CDR3 sequence is 15 residues long. Trimming shortened V by 0 bases and J by 3 bases, and 9 bases separated the two germline ends. The germline gives CDR1 SGHNT, CDR2 YYREEE (reference sequence). Written as DNA, the CDR3 is TGTGCCAGCAGCTTGGCAGGAGCGCACACCGGGGAGCTGTTTTTT. It specifies CASSLAGAHTGELFF.